A selection of T cell receptor beta chains follows, all from one sample in a study of cytomegalovirus exposure and HLA in healthy donors. Data came from immunoSEQ multiplex PCR; TCRdb stores just in-frame clones and leaves some out. The data show about 160,000 clones, over 70% seen once. The specimen was PBMCs. These receptors all stem from a woman in her forties or fifties in good health and CMV-seropositive. Each CDR3 is given with its conserved first and last residue. D genes are given only for firm matches. Clone size is stated in some rows and not others, as once, few, many or a class when expanded.

j_gene,d_gene,v_gene,abundance,CDR3nt,CDR3aa
TRBJ1-6,TRBD1,TRBV7-8,-,TGTGCCAGCAGCTTAACAGGGGACTATAATTCACCCCTCCACTTT,CASSLTGDYNSPLHF
TRBJ2-5,-,TRBV5-1,-,TGCGCCAGCAGCTTAGCGCCCGCCCAAGAGACCCAGTACTTC,CASSLAPAQETQYF
TRBJ1-5,TRBD1,TRBV27,-,TGTGCCAGCGCAAAAATACGACAGGGTACGGGCCAGCCCCAGCATTTT,CASAKIRQGTGQPQHF
TRBJ1-5,-,TRBV25-1,-,TGTGCCAGCAGTGGAGCCGGGTTCAATCAGCCCCAGCATTTT,CASSGAGFNQPQHF
TRBJ2-1,-,TRBV7-9,-,TGTGCCAGCAACTCAGGCACTAGCTACAATGAGCAGTTCTTC,CASNSGTSYNEQFF
TRBJ2-2,-,TRBV7-6,-,TGTGCCAGCAGCACGGGGACAAAAACGAACACCGGGGAGCTGTTTTTT,CASSTGTKTNTGELFF
TRBJ2-3,TRBD1,TRBV2,-,TGTGCCAGCACCCGATCGTACGACAGGGGCCGCACAGATACGCAGTATTTT,CASTRSYDRGRTDTQYF
TRBJ2-6,TRBD1,TRBV5-1,-,TGCGCCAGCGCGGAGACAGGGAGCTCTGGGGCCAACGTCCTGACTTTC,CASAETGSSGANVLTF
TRBJ2-7,TRBD1,TRBV6-1,-,TGTGCCAGCAGTGAGGGACAGGTTAGAACCTACGAGCAGTACTTC,CASSEGQVRTYEQYF
TRBJ1-2,-,TRBV28,-,TGTGCTCTATCCGGGGCTAACTATGGCTACACCTTC,CALSGANYGYTF
TRBJ1-4,TRBD1,TRBV6-5,few,TGTGCCAGCAGCGGGACAGGGGTTTCGGAAAAACTGTTTTTT,CASSGTGVSEKLFF
TRBJ2-7,TRBD1,TRBV7-9,-,TGTTCCAGCAGCCACACGGGGACAGGGACGAGCGAGCAGTACTTC,CSSSHTGTGTSEQYF
TRBJ1-1,-,TRBV7-2,-,TGTGCCAGCAGCCGAACGGGTGAAGCTTTCTTT,CASSRTGEAFF
TRBJ1-4,TRBD1,TRBV7-9,-,TGTGCCAGCAGCATAACCCGGACAGGGGAACCTGAAAAACTGTTTTTT,CASSITRTGEPEKLFF
TRBJ2-1,TRBD2,TRBV5-1,-,TGCGCCAGCAGCTTGGTCCGCGGGGGGGCCAATGAGCAGTTCTTC,CASSLVRGGANEQFF
TRBJ2-7,-,TRBV6-5,-,TGTGCCAGCAGTGTTAATAGCGGAGCCGGGCACGAGCAGTACTTC,CASSVNSGAGHEQYF
TRBJ1-1,-,TRBV2,few,TGTGCCAGCCAGGTAATGAACACTGAAGCTTTCTTT,CASQVMNTEAFF
TRBJ2-3,TRBD2,TRBV29-1,-,TGCAGCGTTCGTCGACTAGCGGGGTTAGATACGCAGTATTTT,CSVRRLAGLDTQYF
TRBJ2-1,-,TRBV11-2,-,TGTGCCAGCAGCTTAGATGGTCAGGGGAACCATGAGCAGTTCTTC,CASSLDGQGNHEQFF
TRBJ2-5,-,TRBV25-1,-,TGTGCCAGCAGTGAACGGGGGTCTTGGGAGACCCAGTACTTC,CASSERGSWETQYF
TRBJ2-3,TRBD2,TRBV5-1,few,TGCGCCAGCAGCTTAGGACTAGCGGGGGCCGCAGATACGCAGTATTTT,CASSLGLAGAADTQYF
TRBJ1-2,-,TRBV4-1,-,TGCGCCAGCAGTAACGCAGGGTTCGATAACTATGGCTACACCTTC,CASSNAGFDNYGYTF
TRBJ1-2,-,TRBV6-1,-,TGTGCCAGCAGTGAATCGGTCGTCTATGGCTACACCTTC,CASSESVVYGYTF
TRBJ2-4,TRBD1,TRBV29-1,-,TGCAGCGTTGCACCCGGGACAGGGCTAGCCAAAAACATTCAGTACTTC,CSVAPGTGLAKNIQYF
TRBJ1-2,TRBD1,TRBV6-1,-,TGTGCCAGCAGCGAGAAACAGGGGGCAGGGGGCTACACCTTC,CASSEKQGAGGYTF
TRBJ2-5,TRBD1,TRBV7-3,-,TGTGCCAGCAGCCCAGGGGGCCAAGAGACCCAGTACTTC,CASSPGGQETQYF
TRBJ2-5,TRBD2,TRBV29-1,-,TGCAGCGTGGATGGACTAAGCGGGGACCAAGAGACCCAGTACTTC,CSVDGLSGDQETQYF
TRBJ2-1,-,TRBV4-2,-,TGTGCCAGCAGCCAACGTACATCCGATGAGCAGTTCTTC,CASSQRTSDEQFF
TRBJ1-2,-,TRBV4-1,-,TGCGCCAGCAGCCAAGAATTATGGCGACAGGATGCTGGCTACACCTTC,CASSQELWRQDAGYTF
TRBJ1-2,TRBD1,TRBV5-1,-,TGCGCCAGCAGCTTGGATACCGGGACAGTCGGCTACACCTTC,CASSLDTGTVGYTF
TRBJ2-2,-,TRBV7-6,-,TGTGCCAGCAGCTTAGATCCACCACCGGGCACCGGGGAGCTGTTTTTT,CASSLDPPPGTGELFF
TRBJ1-3,-,TRBV4-1,-,TGCGCCAGCAGCCATCCTTATTCCGGACTGGGAAACACCATATATTTT,CASSHPYSGLGNTIYF
TRBJ1-5,TRBD1,TRBV6-5,-,TGTGCCAGCAGTTACGACAGGGAACAGCCCCAGCATTTT,CASSYDREQPQHF
TRBJ1-2,-,TRBV19,-,TGTGCCAGTAGGACCGCGCGCTTAGAGGGCTATGGCTACACCTTC,CASRTARLEGYGYTF
TRBJ1-2,TRBD1,TRBV7-9,-,TGTGCCAGCAGCCAGGGACAGGGCAATAACTATGGCTGCACCTTC,CASSQGQGNNYGCTF
TRBJ2-1,-,TRBV5-5,once,TGTGCCAGCAGCTCGGAGTCCTACAATGAGCAGTTCTTC,CASSSESYNEQFF
TRBJ1-5,-,TRBV19,-,TGTGCCAGTAGTATCGTGGGAGCAGGAGGGCACCCCCAGCATTTT,CASSIVGAGGHPQHF
TRBJ2-7,TRBD1,TRBV19,-,TGTGCCAGTCAGGACAGGCTGAGGAACGAGCAGTACTTC,CASQDRLRNEQYF
TRBJ2-5,TRBD2,TRBV5-1,-,TGCGCCAGCGAGCTAGCGGGGGGACGGTTAGAGACCCAGTACTTC,CASELAGGRLETQYF
TRBJ1-1,-,TRBV18,-,TGTGCCAGCTCCGATACGGGGAACACTGAAGCTTTCTTT,CASSDTGNTEAFF
TRBJ1-2,TRBD1,TRBV5-1,-,TGCGCCAGCAGCTGGGGGACAGGGGCTGCTGGCTACACCTTC,CASSWGTGAAGYTF
TRBJ2-3,-,TRBV6-5,few,TGTGGGGGGACAAGCGAAGCGCAGTATTTT,CGGTSEAQYF
TRBJ1-2,-,TRBV4-3,-,TGCGCCAGCAGCCAAGAACAGAACTATGGCTACACCTTC,CASSQEQNYGYTF
TRBJ2-1,TRBD2,TRBV5-1,once,TGCGCCAGCAGCTCCACTAGCGGGGGCTACAATGAGCAGTTCTTC,CASSSTSGGYNEQFF
TRBJ2-7,TRBD1,TRBV6-1,few,TGTGCCGGCCGCGGGACAGGGAGATCCTACGAGCAGTACTTC,CAGRGTGRSYEQYF
TRBJ2-7,TRBD1,TRBV6-5,once,TGTGCCAGCAGTTACTCGACAGGGGGCTACGAGCAGTACTTC,CASSYSTGGYEQYF
TRBJ1-2,-,TRBV15,-,TGTGCCACCAGCAGAGCTTCAGGGGCCCTCCTCTATGGCTACACCTTC,CATSRASGALLYGYTF
TRBJ2-2,TRBD2,TRBV5-4,once,TGTGCCAGCAGCTTGGGCGGACTAGCGGGGGGGCCGACCGGGGAGCTGTTTTTT,CASSLGGLAGGPTGELFF
TRBJ2-7,TRBD2,TRBV4-1,-,TGCGCCAGCAGCCAAGCCGGAAGGCTAGCGGGGCCCCAGTACTTC,CASSQAGRLAGPQYF
TRBJ1-1,-,TRBV5-6,-,TGTGCCAGCAGCTTGTTCACTTTGGTAACTGAAGCTTTCTTT,CASSLFTLVTEAFF
TRBJ1-3,-,TRBV19,-,TGTGCCAGTAGTATCCACCACGGCTCTGGAAACACCATATATTTT,CASSIHHGSGNTIYF
TRBJ1-2,-,TRBV7-9,-,TGTGCCAGCAGCCTTGACAGTTCCTATGGCTACACCTTC,CASSLDSSYGYTF
TRBJ1-3,TRBD1,TRBV19,-,TGTGCCAGTAACGGAGGGGGACAGAGGACCTACTCTGGAAACACCATATATTTT,CASNGGGQRTYSGNTIYF
TRBJ1-1,TRBD1,TRBV28,-,TGTGCCAGCAGCTCGCTGGACAGGGGGACCACTGAAGCTTTCTTT,CASSSLDRGTTEAFF
TRBJ1-2,-,TRBV18,-,TGTGCCAGCTCCCCAAGCTCGGACCTTGGACTCTATGGCTACACCTTC,CASSPSSDLGLYGYTF